Listed below are T cell receptor beta chains from one sample, sequenced in a study of response to subunit inactivated influenza vaccine. TCRdb redid the calling of the RT-PCR reads with MiXCR, one entry per CDR3 protein. In the table there are over 650,000 distinct CDR3 sequences, approximately 18% of which are singletons. The specimen was PBMCs from blood, collected roughly 5 days after vaccination. These receptors were obtained from a man in his fifties who received an inactivated influenza vaccine. Both conserved end residues are part of each CDR3. A D gene is named only where the DNA matches it firmly. Expanded clones are given a class, and other clones once, few, many or no size at all.

clone size	V gene	CDR3 length	D gene	J gene	CDR3 protein	CDR3 DNA
once	TRBV28	16	TRBD1	TRBJ1-2	CASSSTGTGGNYGYTF	TGTGCCAGCAGTTCAACCGGGACAGGGGGCAACTATGGCTACACCTTC
.	TRBV4-1	14	.	TRBJ1-1	CASSPTAANTEAFF	TGCGCCAGCAGCCCGACGGCGGCGAACACTGAAGCTTTCTTT
few	TRBV11-2	15	TRBD2	TRBJ2-5	CASSYTSGSRETQYF	TGTGCCAGCAGCTATACTAGCGGGAGTCGAGAGACCCAGTACTTC
.	TRBV19	14	.	TRBJ2-2	CASSIRELTGELFF	TGTGCCAGTAGTATCAGGGAGTTGACCGGGGAGCTGTTTTTT
.	TRBV20-1	14	TRBD1	TRBJ1-1	CSASRGQIRSKAFF	TGCAGTGCTTCTAGGGGACAGATAAGATCAAAAGCTTTCTTT
.	TRBV4-2	17	TRBD1	TRBJ2-1	CASSQAPRDRGRDEQFF	TGTGCCAGCAGCCAAGCCCCCCGGGACAGGGGTAGGGATGAGCAGTTCTTC
many	TRBV29-1	10	.	TRBJ1-1	CSVETREAFF	TGCAGCGTTGAAACGCGGGAAGCTTTCTTT
.	TRBV7-9	13	.	TRBJ2-5	CARSHRNQETQYF	TGTGCCAGAAGCCACAGGAACCAAGAGACCCAGTACTTC
few	TRBV6-4	14	.	TRBJ1-6	CASSDSRGPSPLHF	TGTGCCAGCAGTGACTCACGGGGTCCTTCACCCCTCCACTTT
.	TRBV28	18	.	TRBJ2-2	CASSFLLGEAQNTGELFF	TGTGCCAGCAGTTTCCTCCTTGGGGAGGCGCAGAACACCGGGGAGCTGTTTTTT
.	TRBV12-3/TRBV12-4	15	.	TRBJ1-1	CASRDPGAWNTEAFF	TGTGCCAGCAGAGACCCCGGGGCTTGGAACACTGAAGCTTTCTTT
many	TRBV7-2	14	.	TRBJ2-3	CASSLGNTVDTQYF	TGTGCCAGCAGCTTGGGGAATACGGTGGATACGCAGTATTTT
few	TRBV7-3	13	TRBD2	TRBJ2-1	CASSLTIAGRQFF	TGTGCCAGCAGCTTAACCATAGCGGGACGGCAGTTCTTC
few	TRBV20-1	15	TRBD2	TRBJ2-7	CSAHAPSGGRNEQYF	TGCAGTGCTCATGCCCCGAGCGGGGGCCGCAACGAGCAGTACTTC
few	TRBV5-1	15	TRBD2	TRBJ2-7	CASSQSASGVYEQYF	TGCGCCAGCAGCCAGTCCGCTAGCGGAGTATACGAGCAGTACTTC
.	TRBV7-8	12	.	TRBJ2-2	CASSLMSGELFF	TGTGCCAGCAGCTTAATGTCCGGGGAGCTGTTTTTT
few	TRBV29-1	11	.	TRBJ2-3	CSVSRADTQYF	TGCAGCGTTTCCAGGGCGGATACGCAGTATTTT
.	TRBV7-8	16	TRBD1	TRBJ1-6	CASSLQTGGKNSPLHF	TGTGCCAGCAGCTTACAGACAGGGGGGAAGAATTCACCCCTCCACTTT
.	TRBV5-1	15	.	TRBJ2-1	CASSSRGGNYNEQFF	TGCGCCAGCAGCTCTCGTGGGGGAAACTACAATGAGCAGTTCTTC
few	TRBV28	13	TRBD1	TRBJ2-7	CASNPTGDYEQYF	TGTGCCAGCAACCCGACAGGGGACTACGAGCAGTACTTC
.	TRBV27	14	.	TRBJ2-5	CASRRRWLEETQYF	TGTGCCAGCAGGAGGAGGTGGCTCGAAGAGACCCAGTACTTC
.	TRBV11-2	16	.	TRBJ2-3	CASSLVVGPRTDTQYF	TGTGCCAGCAGCTTAGTTGTGGGCCCCCGAACAGATACGCAGTATTTT
.	TRBV18	13	TRBD2	TRBJ2-4	CASSNSGENIQYF	TGTGCCAGCTCTAATAGCGGGGAAAACATTCAGTACTTC
many	TRBV29-1	14	.	TRBJ2-5	CSVESGSLTQTQYF	TGCAGCGTTGAATCCGGCAGCTTAACCCAGACCCAGTACTTC
few	TRBV12-3/TRBV12-4	16	.	TRBJ1-1	CASSLHRDPLNTEAFF	TGTGCCAGCAGTTTACACAGGGACCCCTTGAACACTGAAGCTTTCTTT
many	TRBV12-3/TRBV12-4	13	.	TRBJ2-7	CASTRGLTYEQYF	TGTGCCAGCACCCGGGGCTTAACCTACGAGCAGTACTTC
.	TRBV10-3	16	TRBD2	TRBJ2-3	CAISENSGISPDTQYF	TGTGCCATCAGTGAGAACAGCGGGATTAGCCCAGATACGCAGTATTTT
many	TRBV7-2	15	.	TRBJ2-7	CASSLAGTSSYEQYF	TGTGCCAGCAGCTTAGCCGGGACCTCCTCCTACGAGCAGTACTTC
few	TRBV4-2	15	TRBD2	TRBJ2-3	CASSQDRGGSDTQYF	TGTGCCAGCAGCCAAGATAGAGGCGGGAGTGATACGCAGTATTTT
.	TRBV12-3/TRBV12-4	14	TRBD1	TRBJ2-7	CASTPYGQGGEQYF	TGTGCCAGCACCCCTTACGGACAGGGTGGCGAGCAGTACTTC